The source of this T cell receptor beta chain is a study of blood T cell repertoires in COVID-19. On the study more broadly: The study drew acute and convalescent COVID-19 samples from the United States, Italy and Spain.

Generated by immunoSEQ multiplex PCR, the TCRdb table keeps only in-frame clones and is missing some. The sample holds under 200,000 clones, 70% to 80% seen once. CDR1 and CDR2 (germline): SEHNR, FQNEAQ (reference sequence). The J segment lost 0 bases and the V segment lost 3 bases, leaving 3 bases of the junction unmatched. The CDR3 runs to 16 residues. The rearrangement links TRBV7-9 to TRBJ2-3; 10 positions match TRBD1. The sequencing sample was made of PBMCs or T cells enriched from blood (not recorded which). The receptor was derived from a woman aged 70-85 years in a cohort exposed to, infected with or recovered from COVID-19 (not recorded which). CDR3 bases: TGTGCCAGCAGCTTGGGGACAGGGGCAAGCACAGATACGCAGTATTTT. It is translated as CASSLGTGASTDTQYF.